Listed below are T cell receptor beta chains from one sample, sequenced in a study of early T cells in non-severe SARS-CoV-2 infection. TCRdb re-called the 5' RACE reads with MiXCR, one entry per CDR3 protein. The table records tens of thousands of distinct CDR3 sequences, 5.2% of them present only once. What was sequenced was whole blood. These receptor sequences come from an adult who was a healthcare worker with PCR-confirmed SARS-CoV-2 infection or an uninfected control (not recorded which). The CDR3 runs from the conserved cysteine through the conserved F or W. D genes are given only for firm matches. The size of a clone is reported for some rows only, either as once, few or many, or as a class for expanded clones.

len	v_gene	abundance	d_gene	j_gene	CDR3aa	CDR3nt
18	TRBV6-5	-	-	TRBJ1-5	CASSRGGASGVSNQPQHF	TGTGCCAGCTCCCGCGGAGGGGCCTCGGGGGTCAGCAATCAGCCCCAGCATTTT
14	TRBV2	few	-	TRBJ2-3	CASSKAENTDTQYF	TGTGCCAGCTCGAAGGCGGAAAACACAGATACGCAGTATTTT
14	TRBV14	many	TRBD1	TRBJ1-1	CASSQAGGWTEAFF	TGTGCCAGCAGCCAAGCAGGGGGATGGACTGAAGCTTTCTTT
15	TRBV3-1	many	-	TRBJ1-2	CASSQDQGFGGGYTF	TGTGCCAGCAGCCAAGATCAGGGATTTGGTGGCGGCTACACCTTC
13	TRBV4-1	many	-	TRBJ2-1	CASSPNRGNEQFF	TGCGCCAGCAGCCCTAACCGGGGGAATGAGCAGTTCTTC
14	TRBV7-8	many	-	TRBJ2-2	CASSLARVTGELFF	TGTGCCAGCAGCTTAGCGCGGGTCACCGGGGAGCTGTTTTTT
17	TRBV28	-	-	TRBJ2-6	CASRSGHHWSGANVLTF	TGTGCCAGCAGATCGGGACACCACTGGTCTGGGGCCAACGTCCTGACTTTC
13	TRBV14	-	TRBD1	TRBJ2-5	CASRKQGLETQYF	TGTGCCAGCCGAAAACAGGGGTTAGAGACCCAGTACTTC
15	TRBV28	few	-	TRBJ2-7	CASSSWRDSSYEQYF	TGTGCCAGCAGTTCATGGCGCGACAGCTCCTACGAGCAGTACTTC
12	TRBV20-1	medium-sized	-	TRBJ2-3	CSARGSPDTQYF	TGCAGTGCTAGAGGGAGCCCAGATACGCAGTATTTT
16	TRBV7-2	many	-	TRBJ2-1	CASSLGGAVAYNEQFF	TGTGCCAGCAGCTTAGGTGGGGCGGTAGCCTACAATGAGCAGTTCTTC
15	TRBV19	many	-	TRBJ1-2	CASSGGTPGDYGYTF	TGTGCCAGTAGCGGCGGGACCCCCGGCGACTATGGCTACACCTTC
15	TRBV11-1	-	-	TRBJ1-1	CASSYERTLNTEAFF	TGTGCCAGCAGCTACGAACGAACCCTGAACACTGAAGCTTTCTTT
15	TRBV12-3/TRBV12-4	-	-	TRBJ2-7	CASSPFHGAGYEQYF	TGTGCCAGCAGTCCCTTTCACGGGGCCGGGTACGAGCAGTACTTC
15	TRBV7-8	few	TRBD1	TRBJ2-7	CASSPPRQGKDEQYF	TGTGCCAGCAGCCCCCCGAGACAGGGGAAGGACGAGCAGTACTTC
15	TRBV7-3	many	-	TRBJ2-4	CASSPGQEGQNIQYF	TGTGCCAGCAGCCCCGGACAGGAGGGCCAAAACATTCAGTACTTC
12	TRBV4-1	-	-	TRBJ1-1	CASSQSGTEAFF	TGCGCCAGCAGCCAAAGTGGCACTGAAGCTTTCTTT
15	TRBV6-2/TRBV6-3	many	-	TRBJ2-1	CASSYYGGSYNEQFF	TGTGCCAGCAGTTACTATGGCGGCTCCTACAATGAGCAGTTCTTC
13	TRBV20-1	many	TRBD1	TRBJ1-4	CSATDRGTEKLFF	TGCAGTGCTACTGACAGGGGGACTGAAAAACTGTTTTTT
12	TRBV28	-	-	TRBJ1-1	CASRPIYTEAFF	TGTGCCAGCAGACCGATTTACACTGAAGCTTTCTTT
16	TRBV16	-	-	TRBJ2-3	CASSGFQIRGTDTQYF	TGTGCCAGCAGCGGATTTCAGATCCGAGGCACAGATACGCAGTATTTT
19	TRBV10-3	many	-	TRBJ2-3	CAISESELIVQASTDTQYF	TGTGCCATCAGTGAGTCGGAACTGATAGTCCAGGCTAGCACAGATACGCAGTATTTT
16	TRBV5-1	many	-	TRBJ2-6	CASSSGRSSGANVLTF	TGCGCCAGCAGCTCAGGACGGAGCTCTGGGGCCAACGTCCTGACTTTC
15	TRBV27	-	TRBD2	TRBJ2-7	CASSLLAGMRGEQYF	TGTGCCAGCAGTCTGCTAGCGGGGATGCGGGGGGAGCAGTACTTC
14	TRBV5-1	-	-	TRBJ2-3	CASREQGRTDTQYF	TGCGCCAGCAGAGAACAGGGCCGCACAGATACGCAGTATTTT
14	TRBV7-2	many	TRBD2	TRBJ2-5	CASSPSGTQETQYF	TGTGCCAGCAGCCCTAGCGGGACTCAAGAGACCCAGTACTTC
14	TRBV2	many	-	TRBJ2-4	CASRRDLAKNIQYF	TGTGCCAGCAGACGGGACTTAGCCAAAAACATTCAGTACTTC
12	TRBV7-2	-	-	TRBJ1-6	CASSVRDSPLHF	TGTGCCAGCAGCGTCCGCGATTCACCCCTCCACTTT
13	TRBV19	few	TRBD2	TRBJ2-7	CASSGGGSYEQYF	TGTGCCAGTAGTGGGGGGGGCTCCTACGAGCAGTACTTC
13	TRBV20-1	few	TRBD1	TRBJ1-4	CSARDRGFGKLFF	TGCAGTGCTCGGGACAGGGGATTTGGAAAACTGTTTTTT
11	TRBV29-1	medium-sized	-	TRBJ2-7	CSATRSYEQYF	TGCAGCGCTACCCGATCCTACGAGCAGTACTTC
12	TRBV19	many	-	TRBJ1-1	CASSAGWTEAFF	TGTGCCAGTAGTGCGGGATGGACTGAAGCTTTCTTT
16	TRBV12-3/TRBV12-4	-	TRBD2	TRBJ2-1	CASSRRLAGGLHEQFF	TGTGCCAGCAGCAGAAGGCTAGCGGGAGGTCTGCATGAGCAGTTCTTC
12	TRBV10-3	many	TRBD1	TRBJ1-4	CAIGQGQEKLFF	TGTGCCATCGGTCAGGGACAGGAAAAACTGTTTTTT
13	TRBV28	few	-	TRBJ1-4	CASCRGTNEKLFF	TGTGCCAGCTGCCGGGGTACTAATGAAAAACTGTTTTTT
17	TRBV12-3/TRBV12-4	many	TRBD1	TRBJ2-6	CASSSRTGSSGANVLTF	TGTGCCAGCAGTTCTAGGACAGGGAGCTCTGGGGCCAACGTCCTGACTTTC
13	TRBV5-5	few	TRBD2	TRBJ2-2	CASSSQDSGLAVF	TGTGCCAGCAGCTCCCAGGATAGCGGGCTTGCAGTTTTT
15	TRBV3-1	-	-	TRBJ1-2	CASSQGSAPNYGYTF	TGTGCCAGCAGCCAAGGCTCGGCACCTAACTATGGCTACACCTTC
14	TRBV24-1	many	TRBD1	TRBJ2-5	CATRGTGRLETQYF	TGTGCCACCAGGGGGACAGGGAGACTCGAGACCCAGTACTTC